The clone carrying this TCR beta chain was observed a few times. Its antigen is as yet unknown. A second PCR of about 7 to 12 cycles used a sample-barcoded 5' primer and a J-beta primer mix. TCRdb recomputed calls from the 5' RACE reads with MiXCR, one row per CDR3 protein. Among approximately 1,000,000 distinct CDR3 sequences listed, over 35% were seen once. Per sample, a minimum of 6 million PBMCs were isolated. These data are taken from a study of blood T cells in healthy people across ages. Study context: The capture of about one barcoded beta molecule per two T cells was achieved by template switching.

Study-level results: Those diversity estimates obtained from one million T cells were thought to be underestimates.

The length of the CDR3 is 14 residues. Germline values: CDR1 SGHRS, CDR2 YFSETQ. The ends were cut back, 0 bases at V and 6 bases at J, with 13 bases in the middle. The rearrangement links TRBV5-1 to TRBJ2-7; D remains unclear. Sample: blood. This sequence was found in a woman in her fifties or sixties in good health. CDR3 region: CASSLDLQFGEQYF. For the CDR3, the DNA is TGCGCCAGCAGCTTGGATCTCCAGTTTGGCGAGCAGTACTTC.